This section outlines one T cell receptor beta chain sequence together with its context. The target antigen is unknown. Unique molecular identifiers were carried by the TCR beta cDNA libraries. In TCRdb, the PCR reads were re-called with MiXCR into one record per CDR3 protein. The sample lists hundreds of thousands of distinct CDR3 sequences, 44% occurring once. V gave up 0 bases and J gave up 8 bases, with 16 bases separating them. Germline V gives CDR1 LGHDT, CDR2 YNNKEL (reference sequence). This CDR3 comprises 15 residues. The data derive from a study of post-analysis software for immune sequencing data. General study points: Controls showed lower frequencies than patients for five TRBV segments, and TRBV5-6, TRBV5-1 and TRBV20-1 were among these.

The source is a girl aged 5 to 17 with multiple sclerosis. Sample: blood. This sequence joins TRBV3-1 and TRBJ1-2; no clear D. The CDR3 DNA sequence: TGTGCCAGCAGCCAAGATCTCGTAGAATCTTACGGCTACACCTTC. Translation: CASSQDLVESYGYTF.